These 8 T cell receptor beta chains were all obtained from the same sample, sequenced in a study of shared clonotypes between healthy human individuals. TCRdb's table, derived via immunoSEQ multiplex PCR, lists solely in-frame clones and lacks some. Of approximately 2.4 million clones in the sample, more than 90% were seen once. The sequencing sample was made of naive CD4+ T cells sorted from blood. As to subset: CD45RA+ positively selected. The receptor set was obtained from a man between 18 and 29 years old in good health.

The chain couples TRBV5-1 to TRBJ2-3; D perhaps matches TRBD2 (6 bases). V lost 6 bases to trimming and J lost 2 bases, with 13 bases between them. Germline V gene sequence: CDR1 SGHRS, CDR2 YFSETQ. There are 14 residues in the CDR3. The CDR3: CASNGAGSTDTQYF. For the CDR3, the DNA is TGCGCCAGCAATGGCGCGGGATCCACAGATACGCAGTATTTT. The full variable domain, rest sourced from reference TRBV5-1 and TRBJ2-3, is KAGVTQTPRYLIKTRGQQVTLSCSPISGHRSVSWYQQTPGQGLQFLFEYFSETQRNKGNFPGRFSGRQFSNSRSEMNVSTLELGDSALYLCASNGAGSTDTQYFGPGTRLTVL.

The chain links TRBV19 to TRBJ2-3; maybe TRBD1 (6 bases). CDR1 and CDR2 (germline): LNHDA, SQIVND (reference sequence). The CDR3 is 15 residues long. Trimming took off 3 bases at V and 5 bases at J, with 15 bases between the two ends. The CDR3 nucleotides read TGTGCCAGTAGTATGGGGGCAATGGTAGGAGATACGCAGTATTTT. It specifies CASSMGAMVGDTQYF.

This rearrangement joins TRBV7-6 to TRBJ1-5, with a weak D call TRBD1 (5 bases). Germline-derived CDR1 and CDR2 are SGHVS and FNYEAQ. The CDR3 is made up of 16 amino acids. V lost 1 base and J lost 3, with 13 bases in between. As DNA, the CDR3 is TGTGCCAGCAGCTTAGGGGGAGGGGCCCTCAATCAGCCCCAGCATTTT. This sequence encodes CASSLGGGALNQPQHF.

The chain uses TRBV30 and TRBJ2-1; 10 bases map to TRBD1. Trimming took 2 bases from V and 9 from J; bases not matched to a gene: 4. This CDR3 spans 13 amino acids. In germline, CDR1 is GTSNPN, CDR2 SVGIG (reference sequence). The CDR3 DNA reads as TGTGCCTGGAGTCGACAGGGGGCCGGTGAGCAGTTCTTC. Translated, it gives CAWSRQGAGEQFF.

The chain carries TRBV6-5 and TRBJ2-3; D is perhaps TRBD1 or TRBD2 (5 bases each). CDR1 is MNHEY and CDR2 is SVGAGI in the germline V gene. The CDR3 loop spans 14 amino acids. V shed 2 bases and J shed 6 bases, with 12 bases lying between them. The CDR3 loop reads CASSYTSGADTQYF. CDR3 DNA: TGTGCCAGCAGTTACACATCCGGGGCCGATACGCAGTATTTT.

CDR3 sequence reads: CASSAQGDGELFF. As DNA, the CDR3 is TGCGCCAGCAGCGCTCAGGGGGACGGGGAGCTGTTTTTT. V and J are TRBV5-1 and TRBJ2-2; 7 bases map to TRBD1. In germline, CDR1 is SGHRS, CDR2 YFSETQ. V shed 4 bases, J shed 7 bases, and the junction held 4 bases outside the gene matches. This CDR3 comprises 13 residues.

V gene TRBV19 combines with J gene TRBJ2-3; D is uncertain. Trimming pared 5 bases from V and 1 base from J, leaving 16 bases between. The CDR3 sequence is 16 residues long. The germline gives CDR1 LNHDA, CDR2 SQIVND (reference sequence). Here the CDR3 DNA reads TGTGCCAGTAGTCCAAGGGATACTTGGGGCACAGATACGCAGTATTTT. Translated, it gives CASSPRDTWGTDTQYF.

The gene calls are TRBV19 and TRBJ1-2; 9 bases fit TRBD1. J was trimmed by 8 bases and V by 6 bases; bases with no gene match: 4. Per germline, CDR1 LNHDA and CDR2 SQIVND (reference sequence). This CDR3 region has 12 residues. The DNA of the CDR3 is TGTGCCAGTAGCCTGGGACAGGGAGGCTACACCTTC. Translating it yields CASSLGQGGYTF.